The sequence of this T cell receptor beta chain was determined in a study of PD-L1 blockade in urothelial cancer. Study information: Enrolled patients had been treated previously with 0 to 3 chemotherapy regimens. Blood drawn 3 weeks (second dose) and 6 weeks after treatment start was analyzed. Typically, measured as a median, blood samples had about 140,000 T cells.

Data came from immunoSEQ multiplex PCR; TCRdb stores just in-frame clones and leaves some out. The table includes 100,000 to 150,000 clones, around 86% detected once. Germline CDR1 reads SEHNR; CDR2 reads FQNEAQ (reference sequence). The CDR3 is 11 residues long. The ends were cut back, 1 base at V and 9 bases at J, with 7 bases in the middle. As for this clone: Its antigen is currently unknown.

Time point noted: peripheral blood 6 weeks after treatment start. The study, taken as a whole, reports: Better progression-free and overall survival followed lower pretreatment blood clonality.

This receptor was obtained from a man aged 50-59 years with urothelial cancer. The specimen comprised PBMCs, sampled around atezolizumab (anti-PD-L1) treatment. The gene calls are TRBV7-9 and TRBJ2-7; no clear D. The CDR3 reads CASSLVVMQYF. DNA of the CDR3: TGTGCCAGCAGCTTAGTAGTGATGCAGTACTTC.